The next 27 T cell receptor beta chains were all read from a single sample in a study of beta chain features in type 1 diabetes. The authors reverse transcribed all of the isolated RNA, so sequencing captured expressed TCRB transcripts. Clones were read by immunoSEQ multiplex PCR, and TCRdb kept only the in-frame ones, dropping some. This table has fewer than 500,000 clones, approximately 15% appearing once. The sequenced material came from naive CD4+ T cells from blood. These receptors all stem from a man younger than 40 in good health.

This clone was counted between two and nine times. The chain employs TRBV15 and TRBJ2-1; D gene unclear. This CDR3 contains 16 residues. Per the germline V gene, CDR1 is LNHNV and CDR2 is YYDKDF (reference sequence). V was clipped by 2 bases and J by 3 bases, with 14 bases between them. The CDR3 loop is CATSRSSFINYNEQFF. The CDR3 DNA is TGTGCCACCAGCAGATCGTCTTTTATTAACTACAATGAGCAGTTCTTC.

This clone has just a few counts. The chain is built from TRBV29-1 and TRBJ1-1; D gene uncertain. Germline V gene lookup returns CDR1 SQVTM and CDR2 ANQGSEA. The CDR3 sequence is 17 residues long. With 1 base removed from V and 0 bases from J, the gap between germline ends came to 18 bases. CDR3 in amino acids: CSVEGTSAPRLNTEAFF. The CDR3 DNA follows: TGCAGCGTTGAAGGGACGTCGGCCCCGAGGTTGAACACTGAAGCTTTCTTT.

The chain carries TRBV6-1 and TRBJ2-5; D gene unclear. The germline gives CDR1 MNHNS, CDR2 SASEGT. Trimming took off 2 bases at V and 2 bases at J, with 9 bases between the two ends. The CDR3 loop spans 14 amino acids. The CDR3 DNA reads TGTGCCAGCAGTGAACGTGGCACGCAAGAGACCCAGTACTTC. This translates into CASSERGTQETQYF.

V is TRBV5-1 and J is TRBJ1-6; D uncertain. Per the germline V gene, CDR1 is SGHRS and CDR2 is YFSETQ. The germline V and J ends were trimmed by 0 bases and 9 bases, with 16 bases remaining between them. The CDR3 is 16 amino acids. Written as DNA, the CDR3 is TGCGCCAGCAGCTTGGGTACAGTTGGCTTCGGTTCACCCCTCCACTTT. Encoded protein: CASSLGTVGFGSPLHF.

The chain recombines TRBV11-2 with TRBJ2-1; D unclear. The CDR3 length is 13 residues. V shed 2 bases and J shed 8 bases, with 10 bases lying between them. The V gene's germline CDR1 is SGHAT and CDR2 FQNNGV. The CDR3 coding sequence is TGTGCCAGCAGCTTATTCCCATTTGATGAGCAGTTCTTC. It specifies CASSLFPFDEQFF. The variable domain in full, with the rest retrieved from reference TRBV11-2 and TRBJ2-1, is EAGVAQSPRYKIIEKRQSVAFWCNPISGHATLYWYQQILGQGPKLLIQFQNNGVVDDSQLPKDRFSAERLKGVDSTLKIQPAKLEDSAVYLCASSLFPFDEQFFGPGTRLTVL.

This clone came up a few times. This chain uses TRBV5-1 with TRBJ2-7, with D maybe TRBD2 (5 bases). Germline assignment: CDR1 SGHRS and CDR2 YFSETQ. The germline V and J ends were trimmed by 2 bases and 7 bases, with 10 bases remaining between them. CDR3 length equals 12 residues. In nucleotides, the CDR3 is TGCGCCAGCAGCTTTCCAGCGGCTGAGCAGTACTTC. Translating it yields CASSFPAAEQYF.

This clone was observed a few times. V is TRBV30 and J is TRBJ2-3, with D unresolved. The CDR3 contains 13 residues. V dropped 0 bases and J dropped 4 bases, with 8 bases sitting between them. Germline lookup yields CDR1 GTSNPN and CDR2 SVGIG (reference sequence). CDR3 protein: CAWSVPGPDTQYF. DNA for the CDR3: TGTGCCTGGAGTGTTCCAGGCCCAGATACGCAGTATTTT. The entire variable domain, with the rest obtained from reference TRBV30 and TRBJ2-3, is as follows: SQTIHQWPATLVQPVGSPLSLECTVEGTSNPNLYWYRQAAGRGLQLLFYSVGIGQISSEVPQNLSASRPQDRQFILSSKKLLLSDSGFYLCAWSVPGPDTQYFGPGTRLTVL.

This rearrangement joins TRBV28 to TRBJ2-1; a weak D match, TRBD1 (6 bases). Germline CDR1 reads MDHEN; CDR2 reads SYDVKM. This CDR3 has 12 residues. V lost 2 bases and J 10 bases, leaving 9 bases between the germline ends. CDR3 nucleotide sequence: TGTGCCAGCAGTTTAATAGGGACAGAGCAGTTCTTC. Its translation is CASSLIGTEQFF.

The chain recombines TRBV4-1 with TRBJ2-2; a weak D match, TRBD2 (6 bases). The CDR3 covers 17 residues. V gave up 0 bases and J gave up 2 bases, with 13 bases separating them. The germline V gene has CDR1 MGHRA and CDR2 YSYEKL. CDR3 nucleotide sequence: TGCGCCAGCAGCCAAGATCCTGGCGGGGCCAACACCGGGGAGCTGTTTTTT. It encodes CASSQDPGGANTGELFF.

The J gene is TRBJ1-1, the V gene TRBV29-1, with D possibly TRBD1 on 6 matching bases. Germline CDR1 SQVTM, CDR2 ANQGSEA. Trimming pared 3 bases from V and 0 bases from J, leaving 8 bases between. The CDR3 has 13 amino acids. CDR3: CSVEGHMNTEAFF. Here the CDR3 DNA reads TGCAGCGTTGAGGGACACATGAACACTGAAGCTTTCTTT. Full variable domain (outside the CDR3, taken from reference TRBV29-1 and TRBJ1-1): SAVISQKPSRDICQRGTSLTIQCQVDSQVTMMFWYRQQPGQSLTLIATANQGSEATYESGFVIDKFPISRPNLTFSTLTVSNMSPEDSSIYLCSVEGHMNTEAFFGQGTRLTVV.

This clone showed up just a few times. The V call is TRBV15, the J call TRBJ2-3; 8 bases are a match to TRBD1. The CDR3 has 15 amino acids. Germline CDR1 and CDR2: LNHNV and YYDKDF (reference sequence). Trimming removed 3 bases from V and 8 bases from J; junction bases left unmatched: 10. Here the CDR3 DNA reads TGTGCCACCAGCAGGGACAGGGCTGCACAGGGTACGCAGTATTTT. Protein sequence: CATSRDRAAQGTQYF.

The V and J genes are TRBV15 and TRBJ1-1; D call uncertain. The CDR3 has 16 amino acids. Trimming cost V 5 bases and J 3 bases, with 19 bases left between them. Germline V gene lookup returns CDR1 LNHNV and CDR2 YYDKDF (reference sequence). The CDR3 bases are TGTGCCACCAGCCGTCGGTGGACCGCTGCCCACACTGAAGCTTTCTTT. Protein sequence: CATSRRWTAAHTEAFF.

The chain recombines TRBV7-2 with TRBJ1-1; a weak D match, TRBD1 (6 bases). This CDR3 spans 15 amino acids. V lost 7 bases to trimming and J lost 2 bases, with 17 bases between them. Germline lookup yields CDR1 SGHTA and CDR2 FQGNSA. The DNA of the CDR3 is TGTGCCAGCACCACCCTTACAGGGTCTAACACTGAAGCTTTCTTT. Translating gives CASTTLTGSNTEAFF.

This clone was observed a handful of times. The rearrangement uses TRBV9 and TRBJ1-2; D might be TRBD1 (5 bases). CDR1 and CDR2 from the germline V gene are SGDLS and YYNGEE. This CDR3 spans 12 amino acids. Between the trimmed V and J ends, which lost 5 bases and 0 bases, there was a span of 5 bases. The CDR3 DNA sequence: TGTGCCAGCAGGGGGGCTAACTATGGCTACACCTTC. The encoded protein is CASRGANYGYTF.

This clone was seen more than once but under ten times. V usage is TRBV25-1 and J usage is TRBJ1-2, with 7 bases that match TRBD1. Germline values: CDR1 MGHDK, CDR2 SYGVNS. The CDR3 spans 13 residues. After removal of 3 bases from V and 7 bases from J, the junction contained 5 bases not matched to a gene. As DNA, the CDR3 is TGTGCCAGCAGTGAGACAGGGCTCTCTGGCTACACCTTC. This translates into CASSETGLSGYTF.

This clone was observed a few times. V is TRBV25-1 and J is TRBJ2-1, with 7 bases lining up with TRBD1. The J segment lost 3 bases and the V segment lost 4 bases, leaving 6 bases of the junction unmatched. The CDR3 is made up of 15 amino acids. Germline values: CDR1 MGHDK, CDR2 SYGVNS. In nucleotides, the CDR3 is TGTGCCAGCAGTGCACAGGGGAATTACTACAATGAGCAGTTCTTC. It specifies CASSAQGNYYNEQFF.

The V and J genes are TRBV5-6 and TRBJ2-1; 8 nucleotides align to TRBD2. The CDR3 consists of 17 residues. With 2 bases clipped from V and 6 bases from J, the junction kept 13 bases outside the gene matches. Germline loops: CDR1 SGHDT, CDR2 YYEEEE. This CDR3 is CASSFFTSGNKGNEQFF. CDR3 in DNA: TGTGCCAGCAGCTTCTTCACTAGCGGTAATAAGGGCAATGAGCAGTTCTTC.

This rearrangement joins TRBV30 to TRBJ1-1, with D unclear. The CDR3 extends over 13 amino acids. Per germline, CDR1 GTSNPN and CDR2 SVGIG (reference sequence). Between the trimmed V and J ends, which lost 0 bases and 1 base, there was a span of 6 bases. Here the CDR3 reads CAWSVMGNTEAFF. CDR3 bases: TGTGCCTGGAGTGTAATGGGGAACACTGAAGCTTTCTTT.

The chain employs TRBV19 and TRBJ1-2; 7 bases agree with TRBD1. CDR1 is LNHDA, CDR2 SQIVND, per germline (reference sequence). After removal of 5 bases from V and 6 bases from J, the junction contained 6 bases not matched to a gene. The CDR3 is 13 residues long. CDR3 nucleotides: TGTGCCAGTAGTCGACAGGGCCCAAATGGCTACACCTTC. Encoded protein: CASSRQGPNGYTF. The variable domain in full, with the rest retrieved from reference TRBV19 and TRBJ1-2, is DGGITQSPKYLFRKEGQNVTLSCEQNLNHDAMYWYRQDPGQGLRLIYYSQIVNDFQKGDIAEGYSVSREKKESFPLTVTSAQKNPTAFYLCASSRQGPNGYTFGSGTRLTVV.

This clone has just a few counts. This rearrangement joins TRBV14 to TRBJ2-1; TRBD1 or TRBD2 may be the D gene (5 bases each). This CDR3 region has 18 residues. Germline loops: CDR1 SGHDN, CDR2 FVKESK. V lost 3 bases, J lost 12 bases, and 30 bases lay in between. CDR3 sequence (DNA): TGTGCCAGCAGCCATACCCGGGGTTTGACTAACCGGACAATGGGGCAGTTCTTC. Amino acids: CASSHTRGLTNRTMGQFF.

This clone turned up a few times. The chain couples TRBV10-3 to TRBJ2-7; 8 bases agree with TRBD1. The germline V gene has CDR1 ENHRY and CDR2 SYGVKD. The CDR3 has 15 residues. The junction had 6 bases not matched to a gene; V was cut back by 5 bases and J by 0 bases. This CDR3 reads CAISTGTGGSYEQYF. The DNA of the CDR3 is TGTGCCATCAGTACCGGGACAGGCGGCTCCTACGAGCAGTACTTC.

In this sample, this clone turned up a few times. The CDR3 is CASSRGPYEQYV. CDR3 in DNA: TGTGCCAGCAGTAGGGGCCCCTACGAGCAGTACGTC. V and J are TRBV28 and TRBJ2-7, with D perhaps matching TRBD1 (5 bases). The ends were cut back, 5 bases at V and 2 bases at J, with 7 bases in the middle. The length of the CDR3 is 12 residues. Germline V gene data show CDR1 as MDHEN and CDR2 as SYDVKM.

The V gene is TRBV5-4, the J gene TRBJ2-6, with a possible D match to TRBD1 (6 bases). Per the germline V gene, CDR1 is SGHNT and CDR2 is YYREEE (reference sequence). Trimming removed 0 bases from V and 0 bases from J, with 16 bases in between. The CDR3 consists of 19 residues. The CDR3 coding sequence is TGTGCCAGCAGCTTGGGCCCACAGGGTAGGCGCTCTGGGGCCAACGTCCTGACTTTC. Its protein product is CASSLGPQGRRSGANVLTF.

The J gene is TRBJ1-2, the V gene TRBV7-2; a weak D match, TRBD1 (5 bases). Trimming removed 0 bases from V and 6 bases from J, with 14 bases in between. The CDR3 runs to 15 residues. Germline V lookup: CDR1 SGHTA, CDR2 FQGNSA. The CDR3 DNA follows: TGTGCCAGCAGCTTAGCGCTGGCAGGGTCTCATGGCTACACCTTC. Translation gives CASSLALAGSHGYTF.

This clone was detected a few times. As DNA, the CDR3 is TGTGCCAGCTCACCTAGCCGGACAGGGGGCCGTGGCTACACCTTC. It translates to CASSPSRTGGRGYTF. This chain uses TRBV18 with TRBJ1-2; 11 bases are shared with TRBD1. The CDR3 covers 15 residues. Germline CDR1 reads KGHSH; CDR2 reads LQKENI. J gave up 7 bases and V 3 bases, and 7 bases lay outside the gene matches.

DNA for the CDR3: TGTGCCTGGAGTACCGGGACAGGGGTTCCCGAGCAGTACGTC. Protein product: CAWSTGTGVPEQYV. J is TRBJ2-7 and V is TRBV30, with 10 bases lining up with TRBD1. Per the germline V gene, CDR1 is GTSNPN and CDR2 is SVGIG (reference sequence). The J segment lost 6 bases and the V segment lost 2 bases, leaving 7 bases of the junction unmatched. This CDR3 has 14 amino acids.

This clone was counted a few times. CDR3 sequence reads: CASSQGGLPPDTQYF. The DNA for the CDR3 is TGTGCCAGCAGCCAGGGGGGACTCCCCCCAGATACGCAGTATTTT. The gene calls are TRBV7-2 and TRBJ2-3; the D gene is possibly TRBD1 (7 bases). V lost 5 bases and J lost 4, with 16 bases in between. This CDR3 has 15 residues. CDR1 and CDR2 from the germline V gene are SGHTA and FQGNSA.